The 19 T cell receptor beta chains presented below share a single source sample, sequenced in a study of regulatory T cells in long-lasting Graves disease. Time point meaning: newly diagnosed GD, antithyroid drugs for less than 3 months. Isolated PBMC RNA provided the starting material for the TCR library. In building TCR beta libraries, iRepertoire HTBI primers were used together with Arm-PCR of CDR3 regions. One entry per CDR3 protein results from TCRdb running MiXCR on the multiplex PCR reads. The sample lists approximately 350,000 distinct CDR3 sequences; 16% were seen once. The same data also contributed to another study, on T cells in Graves' hyperthyroidism and ophthalmopathy.

Source: peripheral blood mononuclear cells (PBMCs), taken at new diagnosis, from a patient treated with antithyroid drugs. The receptor set was obtained from a woman younger than 35 with Graves disease.

This clonotype was counted at least ten times. The rearrangement links TRBV20-1 to TRBJ2-3; 11 bases map to TRBD2. Germline V gene data show CDR1 as DFQATT and CDR2 as SNEGSKA (reference sequence). There are 19 residues in the CDR3. As DNA, the CDR3 is TGCAGCTCGACTAGCGGGGTTTACCATGGCCAAACTAGCACAGATACGCAGTATTTT. This codes for CSSTSGVYHGQTSTDTQYF.

This clonotype was recorded many times. This chain uses TRBV18 with TRBJ2-5; 7 nucleotides line up with TRBD2. This CDR3 has 14 amino acids. The germline gives CDR1 KGHSH, CDR2 LQKENI. V lost 3 bases and J lost 3; bases outside the gene matches: 4. The DNA of the CDR3 is TGTGCCAGCTCACCTTCGAGCGGGGAAGAGACCCAGTACTTC. Encoded protein: CASSPSSGEETQYF.

The table lists this clonotype with many counts. The V and J genes are TRBV14 and TRBJ2-5, with no clear D. CDR1 SGHDN and CDR2 FVKESK come from the germline V gene. The V and J ends lost 4 bases and 1 base respectively, with 16 bases between them. This CDR3 is built from 16 residues. For the CDR3, the DNA is TGTGCCAGCAGCCCAGTCCAGTATCGTACCCAAGAGACCCAGTACTTC. It is translated as CASSPVQYRTQETQYF.

This clonotype was seen only a few times. J is TRBJ2-7 and V is TRBV6-5; 7 positions agree with TRBD1. Germline CDR1 and CDR2: MNHEY and SVGAGI. After removal of 4 bases from V and 3 bases from J, the junction contained 9 bases not matched to a gene. This CDR3 region has 15 residues. The CDR3 coding sequence is TGTGCCAGCAGTTTGATGACAGGGAAAGGCTACGAGCAGTACTTC. The encoded protein is CASSLMTGKGYEQYF.

This chain uses TRBV6-1 with TRBJ2-5, with a possible D match to TRBD2 (5 bases). V was clipped by 7 bases and J by 2 bases, with 14 bases between them. The CDR3 consists of 14 residues. CDR1 MNHNS and CDR2 SASEGT come from the germline V gene. DNA of the CDR3: TGTGCCAGCAAGGAGCGGTGGCAGCAAGAGACCCAGTACTTC. This codes for CASKERWQQETQYF.

V and J are TRBV5-1 and TRBJ2-5, with 7 positions matching TRBD2. The CDR3 length is 15 residues. The J segment lost 3 bases and the V segment lost 2 bases, leaving 7 bases of the junction unmatched. Germline V lookup: CDR1 SGHRS, CDR2 YFSETQ. The CDR3 is CASSFQAGNEETQYF. For the CDR3, the DNA is TGCGCCAGCAGCTTCCAAGCGGGAAATGAAGAGACCCAGTACTTC.

This clonotype was counted between two and nine times. This chain links TRBV6-1 with TRBJ1-1; 9 nucleotides line up with TRBD1. V was pared by 2 bases and J by 5 bases, with 9 bases of the junction left unmatched. The CDR3 is 16 amino acids. CDR1 and CDR2 from the germline V gene are MNHNS and SASEGT. Here the CDR3 DNA reads TGTGCCAGCAGTGAATTCAGGCCAGGGACAGGGACTGAAGCTTTCTTT. Translated, it gives CASSEFRPGTGTEAFF.

This clonotype has a count of ten or more. CDR3 sequence: CASSLALPGDFSGRKYNEQFF. In DNA form, the CDR3 reads TGCGCCAGCAGCTTGGCCCTACCAGGCGATTTTAGCGGGAGAAAGTACAATGAGCAGTTCTTC. The rearrangement links TRBV5-1 to TRBJ2-1; TRBD2 matches at 9 bases. Trimming at V came to 0 bases and at J to 4 bases, leaving 20 bases not matched to a gene. Germline-derived CDR1 and CDR2 are SGHRS and YFSETQ. The CDR3 totals 21 residues. Full variable domain (remainder filled in from reference TRBV5-1 and TRBJ2-1): KAGVTQTPRYLIKTRGQQVTLSCSPISGHRSVSWYQQTPGQGLQFLFEYFSETQRNKGNFPGRFSGRQFSNSRSEMNVSTLELGDSALYLCASSLALPGDFSGRKYNEQFFGPGTRLTVL.

At least ten counts were recorded for this clonotype. The gene calls are TRBV18 and TRBJ1-4; D remains unclear. This CDR3 is built from 16 residues. V lost 2 bases and J lost 2, with 12 bases in between. Germline V gene sequence: CDR1 KGHSH, CDR2 LQKENI. The CDR3 coding sequence is TGTGCCAGCTCACCAACGGGATCCTCTACTAATGAAAAACTGTTTTTT. The encoded protein is CASSPTGSSTNEKLFF.

This clonotype was counted only a few times. The gene calls are TRBV6-4 and TRBJ1-3; no reliable D call. Trimming stripped 7 bases from V and 2 bases from J, with 12 bases between. Germline assignment: CDR1 MRHNA and CDR2 SNTAGT. This CDR3 spans 14 amino acids. The CDR3 region has the DNA TGTGCCAGCACTTCGGGTTTTGCTGGAAACACCATATATTTT. Its translation: CASTSGFAGNTIYF.

The chain is built from TRBV6-1 and TRBJ1-3; TRBD1 matches at 7 bases. CDR3 length: 14 residues. Trimming at V came to 5 bases and at J to 3 bases, leaving 4 bases not matched to a gene. Per germline, CDR1 MNHNS and CDR2 SASEGT. The DNA for the CDR3 is TGTGCCAGCAGTCAACAGGGGTTTGGAAACACCATATATTTT. As protein: CASSQQGFGNTIYF.

The CDR3 region has the DNA TGTGCCACCAGCAGAGAAGACCCGCGGGAGGCCCCCTCCTACAATGAGCAGTTCTTC. This sequence encodes CATSREDPREAPSYNEQFF. The chain links TRBV15 to TRBJ2-1; 8 nucleotides align to TRBD2. V shed 0 bases, J shed 0 bases, and the junction held 10 bases outside the gene matches. CDR3 length equals 19 residues. Looked up from germline, CDR1 is LNHNV and CDR2 is YYDKDF (reference sequence).

The chain combines TRBV30 with TRBJ2-7; D is ambiguous. V lost 4 bases to trimming and J lost 3 bases, with 7 bases between them. Per the germline V gene, CDR1 is GTSNPN and CDR2 is SVGIG (reference sequence). The CDR3 contains 11 residues. The DNA for the CDR3 is TGTGCCTGGAAAGAGAGCTACGAGCAGTACTTC. Amino acids: CAWKESYEQYF.

In this sample, this clonotype turned up many times. V and J are TRBV28 and TRBJ2-3, with a tentative D call TRBD2 (6 bases). The CDR3 covers 14 residues. Germline assignment: CDR1 MDHEN and CDR2 SYDVKM. The V and J ends lost 8 bases and 2 bases respectively, with 14 bases between them. CDR3 sequence (DNA): TGTGCCAGCTTAGGACTACCTGCCACAGATACGCAGTATTTT. Translating gives CASLGLPATDTQYF.

Ten or more counts support this clonotype. The rearrangement links TRBV20-1 to TRBJ2-7, with 13 bases aligning to TRBD2. The CDR3 runs 15 residues. Germline CDR1 is DFQATT and CDR2 is SNEGSKA (reference sequence). The V and J ends lost 0 bases and 2 bases, in that order; junction bases with no gene match: 1. The CDR3 nucleotides read TGCAGTGCTAGAGAAGGGACTAGCGGGGCCTACGAGCAGTACTTC. It translates to CSAREGTSGAYEQYF.

This clonotype has at least ten counts. This sequence joins TRBV10-3 and TRBJ2-7; the D gene could be TRBD1 or TRBD2 (6 bases each). The CDR3 is 15 residues long. Trimming left V 5 bases short and J 3 bases short, with 17 bases between. Looked up from germline, CDR1 is ENHRY and CDR2 is SYGVKD. CDR3 sequence: CAISQEGRGSYEQYF. The CDR3 nucleotides are TGTGCCATCAGTCAGGAGGGCAGGGGCAGCTACGAGCAGTACTTC.

This clonotype was detected ten times or more. This chain joins TRBV7-2 and TRBJ1-1; the D gene is possibly TRBD1 (5 bases). Trimming stripped 5 bases from V and 0 bases from J, with 10 bases between. Per germline, CDR1 SGHTA and CDR2 FQGNSA. The length of the CDR3 is 14 residues. For the CDR3, the DNA is TGTGCCAGCAGCAGGGGAGTTTTGAACACTGAAGCTTTCTTT. Protein sequence: CASSRGVLNTEAFF.

The genes are TRBV4-2 and TRBJ2-3, with TRBD1 identical over 7 bases. The V gene's germline CDR1 is LGHNA and CDR2 YNFKEQ. V trimming: 0 bases; J trimming: 0 bases; junction bases outside the gene matches: 6. There are 17 residues in the CDR3. The CDR3 region is CASSQDLGQPSTDTQYF. In DNA, the CDR3 is TGTGCCAGCAGCCAAGACCTGGGACAGCCTAGCACAGATACGCAGTATTTT.

This clonotype came up many times. The V call is TRBV27, the J call TRBJ2-3; D possibly corresponds to TRBD1 (5 bases). Per germline, CDR1 MNHEY and CDR2 SMNVEV (reference sequence). This CDR3 has 13 amino acids. Trimming stripped 4 bases from V and 5 bases from J, with 10 bases between. CDR3 in DNA: TGTGCCAGCAGTTGGGCAGGGAAAGATACGCAGTATTTT. It yields the protein CASSWAGKDTQYF.